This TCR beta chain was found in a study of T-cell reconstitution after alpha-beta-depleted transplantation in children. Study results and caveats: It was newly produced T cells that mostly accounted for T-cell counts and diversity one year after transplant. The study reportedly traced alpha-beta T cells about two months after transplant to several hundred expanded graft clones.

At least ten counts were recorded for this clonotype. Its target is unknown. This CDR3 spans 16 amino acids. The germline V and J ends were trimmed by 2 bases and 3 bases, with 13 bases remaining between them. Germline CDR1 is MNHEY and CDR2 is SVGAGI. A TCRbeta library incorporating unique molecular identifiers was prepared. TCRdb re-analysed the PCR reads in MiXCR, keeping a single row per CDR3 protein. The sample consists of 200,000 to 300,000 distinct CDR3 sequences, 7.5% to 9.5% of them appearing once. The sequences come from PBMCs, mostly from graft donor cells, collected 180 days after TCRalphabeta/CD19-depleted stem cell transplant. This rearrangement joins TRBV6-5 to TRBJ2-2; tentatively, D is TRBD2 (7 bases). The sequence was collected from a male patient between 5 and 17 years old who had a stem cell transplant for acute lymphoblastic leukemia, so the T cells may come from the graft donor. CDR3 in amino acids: CASSYGRGWYTGELFF. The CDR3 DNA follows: TGTGCCAGCAGTTACGGGAGGGGGTGGTACACCGGGGAGCTGTTTTTT.